Below, 6 T cell receptor beta chains from the same sample are listed, as sequenced in a study of sequential checkpoint blockade in melanoma. Noted treatment: randomized to nivolumab then ipilimumab (arm A) or the reverse (arm B). Measured with immunoSEQ multiplex PCR; TCRdb has only the in-frame clones, and not every one. The sample lists approximately 18,000 clones, about two thirds occurring once. The sample consisted of CD8+ T cells sorted from blood (inferred from file names), taken from a patient given nivolumab and ipilimumab in sequence. Receptors originate from a human donor with melanoma.

CDR3 loop: CASSEVQGRQYF. The DNA of the CDR3 is TGTGCCAGCAGTGAAGTACAGGGAAGGCAGTACTTC. This chain connects TRBV27 to TRBJ2-7; possible D gene TRBD1, 6 bases. The germline V and J ends were trimmed by 5 bases and 9 bases, with 14 bases remaining between them. This CDR3 is 12 amino acids long. Germline V gene lookup returns CDR1 MNHEY and CDR2 SMNVEV (reference sequence).

This chain uses TRBV4-1 with TRBJ1-1; TRBD1 matches 8 bases. The germline V gene encodes CDR1 MGHRA and CDR2 YSYEKL. This CDR3 region has 16 residues. Trimming cost V 1 base and J 1 base; bases outside gene matches: 5. The CDR3 is CASSQVQGAPNTEAFF. As DNA, the CDR3 is TGCGCCAGCAGCCAAGTTCAGGGGGCCCCGAACACTGAAGCTTTCTTT.

The chain links TRBV25-1 to TRBJ1-2; D is possibly TRBD1 (5 bases). CDR3 length equals 15 residues. The V gene lost 2 bases and the J gene lost 4 bases, with 14 bases spanning the gap. Germline CDR1 and CDR2: MGHDK and SYGVNS. In DNA, the CDR3 is TGTGCCAGCAGTGAAGAGCTGGGGGGTCTCTATGGCTACACCTTC. Amino acids: CASSEELGGLYGYTF.

The chain combines TRBV7-9 with TRBJ1-5; D is uncertain. The CDR3 covers 15 residues. Germline CDR1 reads SEHNR; CDR2 reads FQNEAQ (reference sequence). The germline V and J ends were trimmed by 5 bases and 0 bases, with 11 bases remaining between them. As DNA, the CDR3 is TGTGCCAGCAGCACCGGACTCCTTAGCAATCAGCCCCAGCATTTT. This codes for CASSTGLLSNQPQHF.

The V and J genes are TRBV19 and TRBJ2-7, with 9 bases fitting TRBD2. V was clipped by 5 bases and J by 1 base; unmatched bases: 9. There are 16 residues in the CDR3. Germline V gene lookup returns CDR1 LNHDA and CDR2 SQIVND (reference sequence). The CDR3 nucleotides read TGTGCCAGTAGTTCTCTAATTAGCGGGAGATCCTACGAGCAGTACTTC. This translates into CASSSLISGRSYEQYF.

This chain uses TRBV11-2 with TRBJ2-1; D gene unclear. The CDR3 runs 12 residues. Germline V lookup: CDR1 SGHAT, CDR2 FQNNGV. Trimming left V 3 bases short and J 10 bases short, with 10 bases between. This CDR3 reads CASSLPLGEQFF. In DNA form, the CDR3 reads TGTGCCAGCAGCTTGCCCCTGGGCGAGCAGTTCTTC.